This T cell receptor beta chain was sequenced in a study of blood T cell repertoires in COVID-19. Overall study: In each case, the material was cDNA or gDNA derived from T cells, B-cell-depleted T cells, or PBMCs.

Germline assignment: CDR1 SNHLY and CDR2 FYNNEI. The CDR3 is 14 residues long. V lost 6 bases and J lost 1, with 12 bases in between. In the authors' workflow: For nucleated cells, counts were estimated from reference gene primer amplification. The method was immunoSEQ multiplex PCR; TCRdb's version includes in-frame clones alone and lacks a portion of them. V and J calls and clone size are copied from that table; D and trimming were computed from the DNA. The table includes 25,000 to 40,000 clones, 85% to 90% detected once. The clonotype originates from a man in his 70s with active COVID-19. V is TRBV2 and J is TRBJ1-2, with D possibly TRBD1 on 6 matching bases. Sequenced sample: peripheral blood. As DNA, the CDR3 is TGTGCCAGCAGCGGGGACACTTTTAACTATGGCTACACCTTC. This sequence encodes CASSGDTFNYGYTF.